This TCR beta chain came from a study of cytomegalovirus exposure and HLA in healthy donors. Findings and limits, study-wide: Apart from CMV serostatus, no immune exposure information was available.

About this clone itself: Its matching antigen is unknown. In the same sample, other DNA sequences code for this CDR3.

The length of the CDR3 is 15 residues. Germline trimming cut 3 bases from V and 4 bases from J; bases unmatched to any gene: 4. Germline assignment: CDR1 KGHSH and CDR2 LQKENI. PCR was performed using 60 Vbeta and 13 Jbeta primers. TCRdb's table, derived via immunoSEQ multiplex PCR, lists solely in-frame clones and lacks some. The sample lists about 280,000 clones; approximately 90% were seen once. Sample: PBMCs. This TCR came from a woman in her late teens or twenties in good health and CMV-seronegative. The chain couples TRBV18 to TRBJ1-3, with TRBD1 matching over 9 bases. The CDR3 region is CASSPPGQGGNTIYF. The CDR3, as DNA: TGTGCCAGCTCACCCCCGGGACAGGGAGGAAACACCATATATTTT.